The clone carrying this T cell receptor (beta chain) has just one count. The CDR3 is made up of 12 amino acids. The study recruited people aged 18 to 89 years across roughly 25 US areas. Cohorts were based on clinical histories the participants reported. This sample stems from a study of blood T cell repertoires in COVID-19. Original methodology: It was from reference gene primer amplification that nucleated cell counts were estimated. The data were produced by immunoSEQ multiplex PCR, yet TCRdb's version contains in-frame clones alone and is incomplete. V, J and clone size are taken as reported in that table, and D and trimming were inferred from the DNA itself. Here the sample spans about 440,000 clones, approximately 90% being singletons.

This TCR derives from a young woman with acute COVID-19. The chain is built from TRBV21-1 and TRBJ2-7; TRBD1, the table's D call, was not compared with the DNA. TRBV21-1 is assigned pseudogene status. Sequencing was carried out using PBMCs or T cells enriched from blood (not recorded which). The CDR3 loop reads CASSPSSYEQYF. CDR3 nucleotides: TGTGCCAGCAGCCCCAGCTCCTACGAGCAGTACTTC.